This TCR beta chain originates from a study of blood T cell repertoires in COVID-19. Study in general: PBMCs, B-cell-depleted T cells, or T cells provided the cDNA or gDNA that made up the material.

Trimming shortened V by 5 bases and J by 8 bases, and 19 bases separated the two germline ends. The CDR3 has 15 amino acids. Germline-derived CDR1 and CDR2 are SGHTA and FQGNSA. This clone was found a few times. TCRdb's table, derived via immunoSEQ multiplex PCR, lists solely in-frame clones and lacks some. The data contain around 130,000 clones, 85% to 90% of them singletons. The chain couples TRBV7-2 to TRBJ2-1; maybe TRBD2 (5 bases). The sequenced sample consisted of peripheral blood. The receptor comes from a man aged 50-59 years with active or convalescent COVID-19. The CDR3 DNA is TGTGCCAGCAGCGAACCTGGGCTGTACGGGGATGAGCAGTTCTTC. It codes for CASSEPGLYGDEQFF.